This T cell receptor beta chain was recorded in a study of blood T cell repertoires in COVID-19. Study summary: The United States, Italy and Spain supplied acute and convalescent COVID-19 samples. T cells, B-cell-depleted T cells, or PBMCs supplied cDNA or gDNA.

The V end was cut by 2 bases, the J end by 7 bases, with 6 bases between. CDR3 length equals 13 residues. Per the original data handling: Reference gene primer amplification yielded estimated nucleated cell counts. Sequenced by immunoSEQ multiplex PCR; TCRdb stores in-frame clones only, minus some. Clonal size and the V and J genes are those of that table, whereas D and trimming came from the DNA. Of some 120,000 clones listed, around 84% were seen once; the top ten hold about 1.3%. The receptor was derived from a man in his forties with acute or convalescent COVID-19. The gene calls are TRBV12-3 or TRBV12-4 and TRBJ1-6; D remains unclear. The sample was peripheral blood. The CDR3 DNA reads TGTGCCAGCAGTTTAACAGAGAATTCACCCCTCCACTTT. Translating gives CASSLTENSPLHF.